Below are 16 T cell receptor beta chains sequenced from a single sample in a study of T cells after yellow fever vaccination. From the 5' RACE reads, TCRdb called clonotypes with MiXCR, one entry per CDR3 protein. The profile shows hundreds of thousands of distinct CDR3 sequences, approximately 13% of them singletons. The source was PBMCs, collected on the day of the yellow fever booster vaccination. These receptors all stem from a man aged 30-40 years who received the YFV17D yellow fever vaccine.

The J gene is TRBJ2-7, the V gene TRBV15, with no clear D. This CDR3 region has 11 residues. The germline V gene has CDR1 LNHNV and CDR2 YYDKDF (reference sequence). V was cut by 4 bases and J by 5 bases, with 6 bases left in between. CDR3 nucleotides: TGTGCCACCAGCAACTACCACGAGCAGTACTTC. Protein sequence: CATSNYHEQYF.

This clonotype turned up a few times. This sequence joins TRBV4-1 and TRBJ2-1, with 7 bases matching TRBD2. Trimming at V came to 4 bases and at J to 7 bases, leaving 19 bases not matched to a gene. The CDR3 totals 18 residues. CDR1 and CDR2 (germline): MGHRA, YSYEKL. The CDR3 DNA sequence: TGCGCCAGCAGCCTAAGGAGTGATGGCGGGGGATGGGTTAATGAGCAGTTCTTC. Encoded protein: CASSLRSDGGGWVNEQFF.

This clonotype has a handful of counts. DNA of the CDR3: TGTGCCAGCAAAGCCGGGACTAGTAACAATGAGCAGTTCTTC. Its translation: CASKAGTSNNEQFF. The V call is TRBV7-2, the J call TRBJ2-1; 8 bases are a match to TRBD2. V lost 7 bases, J lost 5 bases, and 7 bases stayed unmatched. Per the germline V gene, CDR1 is SGHTA and CDR2 is FQGNSA. The CDR3 is made up of 14 amino acids.

V usage is TRBV3-1 and J usage is TRBJ2-7, with 7 bases matching TRBD2. V dropped 7 bases and J dropped 3; count of bases not matched to a gene: 9. From germline, CDR1 is LGHDT and CDR2 YNNKEL (reference sequence). CDR3 length: 14 residues. The CDR3 loop reads CASTRSSGHYEQYF. In DNA, the CDR3 is TGTGCCAGCACCAGGTCTAGCGGTCACTACGAGCAGTACTTC.

This clonotype was counted a few times. This chain connects TRBV12-3 or TRBV12-4 to TRBJ2-3; 8 bases fit TRBD2. The CDR3 loop spans 16 amino acids. The junction had 7 bases not matched to a gene; V was cut back by 5 bases and J by 0 bases. The CDR3 sequence is CASSPRTSKSTDTQYF. The CDR3 DNA sequence: TGTGCCAGCAGTCCCAGGACTAGCAAGAGCACAGATACGCAGTATTTT.

In this sample, this clonotype turned up a few times. The chain uses TRBV11-2 and TRBJ2-1; 7 nucleotides match TRBD2. The germline V gene has CDR1 SGHAT and CDR2 FQNNGV. The CDR3 loop spans 14 amino acids. V lost 6 bases to trimming and J lost 10 bases; unmatched junction nucleotides: 12. In DNA, the CDR3 is TGTGCCAGCAGGCCAAGCGGGGCCCGGGGAGAGCAGTTCTTC. This translates into CASRPSGARGEQFF.

This chain links TRBV5-6 with TRBJ2-5; 14 bases map to TRBD2. There are 16 residues in the CDR3. Germline V gives CDR1 SGHDT, CDR2 YYEEEE. V lost 4 bases to trimming and J lost 2 bases; unmatched junction nucleotides: 4. Written as DNA, the CDR3 is TGTGCCAGCAGCCGATGGACTAGCGGGGGGCAAGAGACCCAGTACTTC. This gives the protein CASSRWTSGGQETQYF.

CDR3 DNA sequence: TGTGCCAGCTCTCGTCAGGGTGAAGGCTACACCTTC. Translated: CASSRQGEGYTF. The V call is TRBV6-6, the J call TRBJ1-2; maybe TRBD1 (5 bases). This CDR3 is 12 amino acids long. The V gene lost 8 bases and the J gene lost 8 bases, with 15 bases spanning the gap. CDR1 is MNHNY, CDR2 SVGAGI, per germline (reference sequence).

This sequence joins TRBV5-1 and TRBJ2-7, with D perhaps TRBD2 (6 bases). This CDR3 has 14 residues. V was shortened by 4 bases and J by 4 bases, with 15 bases between the two germline ends. Germline V CDR1 and CDR2: SGHRS, YFSETQ. CDR3 nucleotide sequence: TGCGCCAGCAGCGGTGGGGGGTTCTTATACGAGCAGTACTTC. Protein product: CASSGGGFLYEQYF.

A few counts support this clonotype. The CDR3 DNA reads as TGTGCCAGCAGTCACACAGGACAGCAAGAGACCCAGTACTTC. Translating gives CASSHTGQQETQYF. This chain links TRBV27 with TRBJ2-5; TRBD1 is a possible D gene (6 bases). The CDR3 has 14 residues. Germline-derived CDR1 and CDR2 are MNHEY and SMNVEV (reference sequence). V lost 5 bases, J lost 2 bases, and 12 bases lay in between.

The V call is TRBV15, the J call TRBJ1-1, with D perhaps matching TRBD1 (6 bases). Looked up from germline, CDR1 is LNHNV and CDR2 is YYDKDF (reference sequence). V lost 0 bases to trimming and J lost 1 base, with 12 bases between them. The CDR3 covers 16 residues. This CDR3 is CATSRDLGAGNTEAFF. The CDR3 DNA is TGTGCCACCAGCAGAGATCTGGGGGCGGGGAACACTGAAGCTTTCTTT.

The sample holds a few counts of this clonotype. V is TRBV3-1 and J is TRBJ2-7; the D gene could be TRBD1 or TRBD2 (5 bases each). Trimming shortened V by 2 bases and J by 5 bases, and 10 bases separated the two germline ends. The V gene's germline CDR1 is LGHDT and CDR2 YNNKEL (reference sequence). This CDR3 spans 13 amino acids. As DNA, the CDR3 is TGTGCCAGCAGCCAACCCCGAGGGGACGAGCAGTACTTC. Protein product: CASSQPRGDEQYF.

This clonotype has ten or more counts. The chain recombines TRBV20-1 with TRBJ1-5, with 8 bases identical to TRBD1. Germline V CDR1 and CDR2: DFQATT, SNEGSKA (reference sequence). The CDR3 length is 15 residues. V dropped 5 bases and J dropped 7; count of bases not matched to a gene: 13. The CDR3 DNA reads as TGCAGTGCTCCAGATTCAGACAGGGGTTGGCAGCCCCAGCATTTT. Amino acid sequence: CSAPDSDRGWQPQHF.

The gene calls are TRBV6-2 or TRBV6-3 and TRBJ1-1; maybe TRBD1 (5 bases). V lost 6 bases to trimming and J lost 1 base, with 15 bases between them. Germline values: CDR1 MNHEY, CDR2 SVGEGT. The CDR3 spans 15 residues. Here the CDR3 DNA reads TGTGCCAGCAGGGTCAGACTCGGGGGGAACACTGAAGCTTTCTTT. It codes for CASRVRLGGNTEAFF.

The chain combines TRBV3-1 with TRBJ2-5; D is unclear. Trimming took 1 base from V and 4 from J, leaving 7 bases between them. This CDR3 region has 13 residues. CDR1 and CDR2 from the germline V gene are LGHDT and YNNKEL (reference sequence). As DNA, the CDR3 is TGTGCCAGCAGCCAAGCCCAGGCAGAGACCCAGTACTTC. It codes for CASSQAQAETQYF.

The chain uses TRBV6-2 or TRBV6-3 and TRBJ2-1, with 7 bases that match TRBD2. The CDR3 length is 15 residues. V lost 0 bases, J lost 4 bases, and 3 bases stayed unmatched. Germline CDR1 is MNHEY and CDR2 is SVGEGT. CDR3 bases: TGTGCCAGCAGTTACTCAGCGGGATATTACAATGAGCAGTTCTTC. This gives the protein CASSYSAGYYNEQFF.